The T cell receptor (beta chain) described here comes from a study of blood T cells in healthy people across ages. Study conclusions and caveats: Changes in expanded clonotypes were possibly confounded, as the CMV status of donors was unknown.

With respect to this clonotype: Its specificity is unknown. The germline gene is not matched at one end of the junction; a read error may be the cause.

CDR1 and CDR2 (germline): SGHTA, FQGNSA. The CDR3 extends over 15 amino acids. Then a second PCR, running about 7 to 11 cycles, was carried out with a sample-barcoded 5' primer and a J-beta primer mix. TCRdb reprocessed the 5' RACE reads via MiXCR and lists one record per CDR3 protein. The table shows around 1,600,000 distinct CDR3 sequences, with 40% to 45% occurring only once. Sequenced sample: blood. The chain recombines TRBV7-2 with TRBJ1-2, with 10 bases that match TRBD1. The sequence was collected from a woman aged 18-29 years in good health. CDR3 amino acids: CAGSLRDRGFSGYTF. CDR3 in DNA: TGTGCCGGCAGCTTACGGGACAGGGGTTTCAGTGGCTACACCTTC.